The entry below gives a single T cell receptor beta chain sequence along with its context. Version v3.0 of the immunoSEQ assay ran at survey level. Method: immunoSEQ multiplex PCR; TCRdb's copy keeps in-frame clones and lacks some. The data hold 20,000 to 30,000 clones, with 81% observed a single time. This specimen belongs to a study of long-term antiretroviral therapy in people with HIV. After removal of 5 bases from V and 5 bases from J, the junction contained 5 bases not matched to a gene. Germline V gives CDR1 MNHEY, CDR2 SMNVEV (reference sequence). The CDR3 is 14 residues long. The sequences come from unsorted PBMCs, collected 4.4 years after starting antiretroviral therapy. This TCR derives from a man under 40 with HIV. This chain connects TRBV27 to TRBJ1-5; 8 nucleotides match TRBD1. The CDR3 DNA follows: TGTGCCAGCAGTCCCGGACAGGGTCATCAGCCCCAGCATTTT. This translates into CASSPGQGHQPQHF.